This T cell receptor beta chain was recorded in a study of neoadjuvant anti-PD-1 for oral cavity cancer. Overall study context: Non-progressing patients received a fourth nivolumab dose near day 43, then surgery on days 50-56.

A remark on this clone: As yet, its antigen is unknown.

With 2 bases removed from V and 7 bases from J, the gap between germline ends came to 15 bases. This CDR3 region has 15 residues. Germline V gene data show CDR1 as SGHTS and CDR2 as YDEGEE. Study-level findings and limits: With a few patients per group, TCR findings need larger cohorts. Higher pretreatment blood Treg/Th17 ratios correlated with higher pretreatment blood and lower post-treatment tumor TCRbeta clonality.

Blood libraries mostly used approximately 480 ng genomic DNA, six replicates each. Assay: immunoSEQ multiplex PCR; the TCRdb copy retains only in-frame clones and omits some. This sample has 11,000 to 15,000 clones, with approximately 70% found just once. This receptor was identified in a person aged 40 to 85 with oral cavity squamous cell carcinoma. The V gene is TRBV5-8, the J gene TRBJ1-4; no reliable D call. Material: PBMCs, obtained before nivolumab (anti-PD-1) treatment. For the CDR3, the DNA is TGTGCCAGCAGCTTTGTGGGAGCCCCCAGTGAAAAACTGTTTTTT. This translates into CASSFVGAPSEKLFF. Supplemented by reference TRBV5-8 and TRBJ1-4, the full variable domain reads EAGVTQSPTHLIKTRGQQATLRCSPISGHTSVYWYQQALGLGLQFLLWYDEGEERNRGNFPPRFSGRQFPNYSSELNVNALELEDSALYLCASSFVGAPSEKLFFGSGTQLSVL.